A selection of T cell receptor beta chains follows, all from one sample in a study of blood T cell repertoires in COVID-19. Sequenced by immunoSEQ multiplex PCR; TCRdb stores in-frame clones only, minus some. Of more than 200,000 clones in the sample, around 87% were seen once. Sequencing was carried out using PBMCs or T cells enriched from blood (not recorded which). These receptor sequences come from a young woman with acute COVID-19. CDR3s include the opening cysteine and the closing phenylalanine or tryptophan. D genes are given only for firm matches. A clone size is listed for some rows: how often the clone was seen (once, few, many), or a class if it is expanded.

- | - | TRBJ1-4 | TRBV27 | CASSQQGSNEKLFF | TGTGCCAGCAGTCAACAGGGTTCTAATGAAAAACTGTTTTTT
- | - | TRBJ1-1 | TRBV29-1 | CSVEHRQATNTEAFF | TGCAGCGTTGAACACCGACAGGCCACGAACACTGAAGCTTTCTTT
- | - | TRBJ1-2 | TRBV3-1/TRBV3-2 | CASSVLEGYGYTF | TGTGCCAGCAGCGTACTAGAGGGCTACGGCTACACCTTC
TRBD1 | - | TRBJ1-2 | TRBV28 | CASSFSQGGGYTF | TGTGCCAGCAGTTTTAGTCAGGGGGGCGGCTACACCTTC
TRBD2 | - | TRBJ2-5 | TRBV27 | CASRGLAAQETQYF | TGTGCCAGCAGGGGACTAGCGGCGCAAGAGACCCAGTACTTC
TRBD1 | - | TRBJ1-1 | TRBV5-1 | CASSLNRGRPGNTEAFF | TGCGCCAGCAGCTTGAACAGGGGGCGCCCCGGGAACACTGAAGCTTTCTTT
- | once | TRBJ2-3 | TRBV13 | CASSQVTDTQYF | TGTGCCAGCAGCCAGGTTACAGATACGCAGTATTTT
TRBD2 | - | TRBJ2-3 | TRBV24-1 | CATSEPGTSADTQYF | TGTGCCACCAGTGAACCCGGGACTAGCGCAGATACGCAGTATTTT
TRBD2 | - | TRBJ2-7 | TRBV19 | CASSTETSGRPYEQYF | TGTGCCAGTAGTACCGAGACTAGCGGGAGGCCCTACGAGCAGTACTTC
- | - | TRBJ1-1 | TRBV3-1/TRBV3-2 | CASSPTYNTEAFF | TGTGCCAGCAGCCCAACATATAACACTGAAGCTTTCTTT
TRBD2 | - | TRBJ2-1 | TRBV27 | CASSVLAGGSYNEQFF | TGTGCCAGCAGTGTATTAGCGGGGGGGTCCTACAATGAGCAGTTCTTC
- | - | TRBJ2-1 | TRBV29-1 | CSVPTGGTRQFF | TGCAGCGTCCCCACCGGGGGGACAAGGCAGTTCTTC
TRBD2 | - | TRBJ2-7 | TRBV2 | CASSDPIFSGRIGYEQYF | TGTGCCAGCAGTGATCCGATCTTTAGCGGGAGAATCGGCTACGAGCAGTACTTC
- | - | TRBJ1-2 | TRBV27 | CASSKRQDPYGYTF | TGTGCCAGCAGTAAGAGACAAGACCCCTATGGCTACACCTTC
TRBD2 | - | TRBJ2-5 | TRBV28 | CASSLYGTSEETQYF | TGTGCCAGCAGTTTATATGGGACTAGCGAAGAGACCCAGTACTTC
- | - | TRBJ1-1 | TRBV10-3 | CAIRGGGGDTEAFF | TGTGCCATCAGGGGAGGGGGAGGGGACACTGAAGCTTTCTTT
- | few | TRBJ2-1 | TRBV3-1/TRBV3-2 | CASSQSGLHNEQFF | TGTGCCAGCAGCCAATCTGGGCTTCACAATGAGCAGTTCTTC
- | - | TRBJ2-5 | TRBV21-1 | CASSPMPSAPQETQYF | TGTGCCAGCAGCCCGATGCCTAGCGCGCCACAAGAGACCCAGTACTTC
- | - | TRBJ2-1 | TRBV10-2 | CAVTSRPANEQFF | TGCGCCGTGACTAGTAGGCCTGCGAATGAGCAGTTCTTC
- | - | TRBJ2-1 | TRBV9 | CASSVDAQVRVEQFF | TGTGCCAGCAGCGTAGATGCACAGGTACGAGTTGAGCAGTTCTTC
- | - | TRBJ1-3 | TRBV6-5 | CASSYSQGPGNTIYF | TGTGCCAGCAGTTACTCTCAGGGCCCTGGAAACACCATATATTTT
- | - | TRBJ2-5 | TRBV19 | CASSMMGGRETQYF | TGTGCCAGTAGTATGATGGGGGGGCGCGAGACCCAGTACTTC
- | - | TRBJ2-5 | TRBV9 | CASSVGAVSIQETQYF | TGTGCCAGCAGCGTAGGGGCCGTATCGATACAAGAGACCCAGTACTTC
- | - | TRBJ2-1 | TRBV27 | CASSFQRAGRAYNEQFF | TGTGCCAGCAGTTTCCAGCGGGCCGGACGGGCCTACAATGAGCAGTTCTTC
TRBD2 | - | TRBJ2-1 | TRBV5-1 | CASSQVAGGTNEQFF | TGCGCCAGCAGCCAAGTAGCGGGGGGGACTAATGAGCAGTTCTTC
TRBD2 | - | TRBJ2-3 | TRBV18 | CASSGTTPRQDTQYF | TGTGCCAGCTCAGGGACTACCCCAAGGCAGGATACGCAGTATTTT
- | - | TRBJ1-2 | TRBV28 | CASSFPPPVSNYGYTF | TGTGCCAGCAGTTTCCCCCCCCCGGTCTCTAACTATGGCTACACCTTC
- | - | TRBJ2-7 | TRBV19 | CASSPTRSPSYEQYF | TGTGCCAGTAGTCCGACCCGGAGTCCCTCCTACGAGCAGTACTTC
- | - | TRBJ1-6 | TRBV5-1 | CASSPGGAVRYSPLHF | TGCGCCAGCAGCCCCGGCGGAGCGGTGCGCTATTCACCCCTCCACTTT
- | - | TRBJ2-1 | TRBV2 | CASSALGIIDEQFF | TGTGCCAGCAGTGCTCTAGGAATCATCGATGAGCAGTTCTTC
- | - | TRBJ2-7 | TRBV6-4 | CASSEQAGPLYEQYF | TGTGCCAGCAGTGAACAAGCGGGTCCCTTGTACGAGCAGTACTTC
- | - | TRBJ2-2 | TRBV21-1 | CASSKAVWQGSSTNTGELFF | TGTGCCAGCAGCAAAGCGGTTTGGCAGGGGTCCTCCACCAACACCGGGGAGCTGTTTTTT
- | - | TRBJ2-5 | TRBV7-9 | CASSFSELETQYF | TGTGCCAGCAGCTTCAGTGAATTGGAGACCCAGTACTTC
TRBD1 | - | TRBJ2-5 | TRBV27 | CASSTLDRSQETQYF | TGTGCCAGCAGCACACTGGACAGGTCCCAAGAGACCCAGTACTTC
- | - | TRBJ2-3 | TRBV5-6 | CASSLLETAGTDTQYF | TGTGCCAGCAGCTTGTTGGAGACGGCGGGCACAGATACGCAGTATTTT
TRBD1 | - | TRBJ1-2 | TRBV19 | CASSIADRGRGYTF | TGTGCCAGTAGTATCGCCGACAGGGGAAGGGGCTACACCTTC
TRBD1 | - | TRBJ1-2 | TRBV7-8 | CASSSRTGTNYGYTF | TGTGCCAGCAGCTCCCGGACAGGGACTAACTATGGCTACACCTTC
- | - | TRBJ1-1 | TRBV6-1 | CASSEAGTGLSKAFF | TGTGCCAGCAGTGAAGCGGGTACAGGCCTTTCGAAAGCTTTCTTT
TRBD2 | once | TRBJ2-1 | TRBV10-3 | CAISRSGGGSYNEQFF | TGTGCCATCAGTCGGAGCGGGGGCGGCTCCTACAATGAGCAGTTCTTC
TRBD1 | once | TRBJ2-7 | TRBV19 | CASSLQGAYDEQYF | TGTGCCAGTAGTCTACAGGGGGCGTACGACGAGCAGTACTTC
- | - | TRBJ2-5 | TRBV18 | CASSPSPETQYF | TGTGCCAGCTCTCCTAGCCCAGAGACCCAGTACTTC
- | few | TRBJ1-2 | TRBV2 | CASISGNYGYTF | TGTGCCAGCATCAGTGGTAACTATGGCTACACCTTC
TRBD2 | - | TRBJ2-3 | TRBV6-6 | CASSHRAIAGGPTDTQYF | TGTGCCAGCAGTCACCGGGCTATAGCGGGAGGGCCCACAGATACGCAGTATTTT
TRBD1 | - | TRBJ1-4 | TRBV18 | CASSPGTGEVEKLFF | TGTGCCAGCTCACCCGGCACAGGGGAGGTTGAAAAACTGTTTTTT
- | - | TRBJ2-1 | TRBV15 | CATSQGLTSYRSYNEQFF | TGTGCCACCAGCCAGGGATTGACATCCTATCGCTCCTACAATGAGCAGTTCTTC